This T cell receptor beta chain was sequenced during a study of blood T cell repertoires in COVID-19. Original methodology: Reference gene primer amplification gave estimated nucleated cell counts. Sequencing used immunoSEQ multiplex PCR; TCRdb keeps in-frame clones, though not all of them. The V and J calls and clone size come from that table; D and trimming were worked out from the DNA. The sample records roughly 360,000 clones, about 89% being singletons. Participants came from around 25 US areas, aged about 18 to 100 years. Before being deemed recovered, Cohort 3 donors had two negative PCRs, clearance, or symptom resolution. V lost 2 bases and J lost 9, with 14 bases in between. The CDR3 runs to 15 residues. Germline V gene data show CDR1 as MNHEY and CDR2 as SVGAGI.

The clonotype comes from a man aged 30 to 39 who had recovered from COVID-19. This chain links TRBV6-5 with TRBJ1-6; weak D call: TRBD1 (5 bases). Sequenced: PBMCs or T cells enriched from blood (not recorded which). DNA of the CDR3: TGTGCCAGCAGTTACGGCGGGGACCTGGGTTCACCCCTCCACTTT. Its protein product is CASSYGGDLGSPLHF.